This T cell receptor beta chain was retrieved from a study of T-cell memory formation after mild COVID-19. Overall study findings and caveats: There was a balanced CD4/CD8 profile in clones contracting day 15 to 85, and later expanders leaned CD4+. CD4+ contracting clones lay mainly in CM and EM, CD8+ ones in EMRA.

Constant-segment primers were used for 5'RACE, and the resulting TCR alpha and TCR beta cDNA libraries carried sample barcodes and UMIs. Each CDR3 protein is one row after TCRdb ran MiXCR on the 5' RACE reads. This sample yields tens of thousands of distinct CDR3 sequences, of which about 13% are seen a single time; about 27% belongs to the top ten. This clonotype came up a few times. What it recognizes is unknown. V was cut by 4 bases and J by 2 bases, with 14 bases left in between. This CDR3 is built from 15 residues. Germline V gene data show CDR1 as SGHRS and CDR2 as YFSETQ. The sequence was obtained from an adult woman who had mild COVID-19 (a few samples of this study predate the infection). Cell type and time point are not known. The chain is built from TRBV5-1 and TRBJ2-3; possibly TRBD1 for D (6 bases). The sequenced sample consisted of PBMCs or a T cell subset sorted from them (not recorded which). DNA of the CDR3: TGCGCCAGCAGCCCGGCAGACAGGATCACAGATACGCAGTATTTT. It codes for CASSPADRITDTQYF. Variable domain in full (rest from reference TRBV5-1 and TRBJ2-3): KAGVTQTPRYLIKTRGQQVTLSCSPISGHRSVSWYQQTPGQGLQFLFEYFSETQRNKGNFPGRFSGRQFSNSRSEMNVSTLELGDSALYLCASSPADRITDTQYFGPGTRLTVL.